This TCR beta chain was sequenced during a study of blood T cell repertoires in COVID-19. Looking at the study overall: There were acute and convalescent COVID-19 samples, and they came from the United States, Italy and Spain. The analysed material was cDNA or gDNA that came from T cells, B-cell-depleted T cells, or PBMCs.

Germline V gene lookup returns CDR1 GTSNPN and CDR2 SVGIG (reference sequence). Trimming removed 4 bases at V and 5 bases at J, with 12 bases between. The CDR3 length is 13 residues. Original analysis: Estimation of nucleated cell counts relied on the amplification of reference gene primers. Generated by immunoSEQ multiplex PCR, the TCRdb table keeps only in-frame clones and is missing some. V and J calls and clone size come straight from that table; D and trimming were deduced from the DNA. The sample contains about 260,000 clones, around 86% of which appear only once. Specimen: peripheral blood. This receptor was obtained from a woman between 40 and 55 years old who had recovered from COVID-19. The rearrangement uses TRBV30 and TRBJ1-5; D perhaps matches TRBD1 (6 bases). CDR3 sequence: CAWKSGGDQPQHF. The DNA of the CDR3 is TGTGCCTGGAAATCGGGGGGCGATCAGCCCCAGCATTTT.